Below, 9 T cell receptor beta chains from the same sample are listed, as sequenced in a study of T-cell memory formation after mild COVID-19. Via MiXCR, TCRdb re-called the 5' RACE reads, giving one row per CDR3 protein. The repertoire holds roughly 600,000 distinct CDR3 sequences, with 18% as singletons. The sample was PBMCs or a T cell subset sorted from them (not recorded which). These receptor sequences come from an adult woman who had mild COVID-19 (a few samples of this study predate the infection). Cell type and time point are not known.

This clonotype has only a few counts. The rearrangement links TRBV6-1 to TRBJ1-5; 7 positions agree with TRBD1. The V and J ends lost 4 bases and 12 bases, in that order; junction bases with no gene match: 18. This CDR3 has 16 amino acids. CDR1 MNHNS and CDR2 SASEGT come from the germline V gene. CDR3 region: CASSVAYAWGAGGQHF. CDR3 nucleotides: TGTGCCAGCAGTGTAGCTTATGCCTGGGGTGCAGGGGGCCAGCATTTT.

The CDR3 coding sequence is TGTGCCAGCAGTTACCCCAGCGGGCTTAACACTGAAGCTTTCTTT. Protein: CASSYPSGLNTEAFF. The chain links TRBV6-5 to TRBJ1-1, with D hard to call. Germline V gives CDR1 MNHEY, CDR2 SVGAGI. The CDR3 is 15 residues long. V was clipped by 2 bases and J by 2 bases, with 12 bases between them.

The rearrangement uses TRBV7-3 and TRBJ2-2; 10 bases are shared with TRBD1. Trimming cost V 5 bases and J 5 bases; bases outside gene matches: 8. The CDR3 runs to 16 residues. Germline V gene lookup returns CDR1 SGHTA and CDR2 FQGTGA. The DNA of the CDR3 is TGTGCCAGCAGCGTCTCTGGGACAGGGGTGACCGGGGAGCTGTTTTTT. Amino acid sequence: CASSVSGTGVTGELFF.

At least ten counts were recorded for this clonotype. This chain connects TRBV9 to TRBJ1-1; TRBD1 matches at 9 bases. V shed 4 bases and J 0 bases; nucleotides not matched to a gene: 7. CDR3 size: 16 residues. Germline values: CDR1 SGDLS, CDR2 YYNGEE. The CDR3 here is CASSLATGGLNTEAFF. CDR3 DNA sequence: TGTGCCAGCAGCCTCGCGACAGGGGGTCTGAACACTGAAGCTTTCTTT.

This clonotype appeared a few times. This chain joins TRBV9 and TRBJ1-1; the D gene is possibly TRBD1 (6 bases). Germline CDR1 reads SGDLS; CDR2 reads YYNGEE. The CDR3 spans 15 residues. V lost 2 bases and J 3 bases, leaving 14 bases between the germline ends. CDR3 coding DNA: TGTGCCAGCAGCGTCCTAGGGGACACCGACACTGAAGCTTTCTTT. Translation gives CASSVLGDTDTEAFF.

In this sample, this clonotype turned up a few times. The CDR3: CSARDLRYEKLFF. DNA of the CDR3: TGCAGTGCTAGAGATTTGCGATATGAAAAACTGTTTTTT. The chain employs TRBV20-1 and TRBJ1-4; D call uncertain. With 0 bases removed from V and 6 bases from J, the gap between germline ends came to 8 bases. This CDR3 is 13 amino acids long. Germline assignment: CDR1 DFQATT and CDR2 SNEGSKA (reference sequence).

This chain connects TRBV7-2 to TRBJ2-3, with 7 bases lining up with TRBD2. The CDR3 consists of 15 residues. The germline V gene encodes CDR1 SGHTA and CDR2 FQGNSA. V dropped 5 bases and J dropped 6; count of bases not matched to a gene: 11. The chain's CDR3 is CASSPLQGGLDTQYF. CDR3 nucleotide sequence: TGTGCCAGCAGCCCACTCCAGGGAGGGCTGGATACGCAGTATTTT.

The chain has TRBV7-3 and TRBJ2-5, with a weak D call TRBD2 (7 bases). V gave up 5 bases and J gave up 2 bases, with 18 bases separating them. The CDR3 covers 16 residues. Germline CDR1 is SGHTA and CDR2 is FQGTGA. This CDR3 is CASSLIGRGDQETQYF. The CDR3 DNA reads TGTGCCAGCAGCCTCATAGGGAGGGGGGATCAAGAGACCCAGTACTTC.

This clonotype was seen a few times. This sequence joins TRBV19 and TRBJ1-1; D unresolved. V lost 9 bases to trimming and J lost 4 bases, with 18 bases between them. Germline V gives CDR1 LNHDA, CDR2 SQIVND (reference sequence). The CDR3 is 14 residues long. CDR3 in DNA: TGTGCCAGCCTACGGAGGGCGTGGGTCACTGAAGCTTTCTTT. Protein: CASLRRAWVTEAFF.